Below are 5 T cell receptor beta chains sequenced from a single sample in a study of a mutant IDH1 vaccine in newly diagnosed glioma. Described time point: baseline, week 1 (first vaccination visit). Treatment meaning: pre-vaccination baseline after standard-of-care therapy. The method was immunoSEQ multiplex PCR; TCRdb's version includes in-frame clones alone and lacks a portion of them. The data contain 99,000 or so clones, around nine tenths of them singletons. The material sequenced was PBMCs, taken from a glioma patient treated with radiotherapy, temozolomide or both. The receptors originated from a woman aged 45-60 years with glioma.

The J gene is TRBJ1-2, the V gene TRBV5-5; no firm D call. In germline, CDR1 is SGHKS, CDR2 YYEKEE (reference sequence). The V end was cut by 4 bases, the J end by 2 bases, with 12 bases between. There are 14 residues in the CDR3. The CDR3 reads CASSPRTENYGYTF. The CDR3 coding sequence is TGTGCCAGCAGCCCAAGGACCGAGAACTATGGCTACACCTTC.

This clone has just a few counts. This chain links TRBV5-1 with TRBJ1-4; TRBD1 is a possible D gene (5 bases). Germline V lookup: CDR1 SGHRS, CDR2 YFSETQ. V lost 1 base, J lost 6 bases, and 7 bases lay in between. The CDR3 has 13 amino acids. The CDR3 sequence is CASSLLGDEKLFF. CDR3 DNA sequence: TGCGCCAGCAGCTTGCTAGGGGATGAAAAACTGTTTTTT.

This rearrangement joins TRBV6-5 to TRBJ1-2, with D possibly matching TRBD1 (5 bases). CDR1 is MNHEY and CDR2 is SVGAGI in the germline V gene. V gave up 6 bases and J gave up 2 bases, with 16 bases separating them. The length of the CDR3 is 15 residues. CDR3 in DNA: TGTGCCAGCAGATGGGGGGGGAGTGGGAACTATGGCTACACCTTC. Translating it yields CASRWGGSGNYGYTF.

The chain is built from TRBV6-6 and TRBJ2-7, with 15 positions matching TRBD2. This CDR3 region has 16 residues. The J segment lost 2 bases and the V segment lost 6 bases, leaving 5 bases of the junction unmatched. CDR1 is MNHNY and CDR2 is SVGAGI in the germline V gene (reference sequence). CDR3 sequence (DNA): TGTGCCAGCAGCGATGGACTAGCGGGAGGGCCCTACGAGCAGTACTTC. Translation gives CASSDGLAGGPYEQYF.

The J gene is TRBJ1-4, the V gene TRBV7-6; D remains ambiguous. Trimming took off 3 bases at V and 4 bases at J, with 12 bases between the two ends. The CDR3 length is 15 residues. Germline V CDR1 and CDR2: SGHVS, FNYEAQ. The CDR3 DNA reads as TGTGCCAGCAGCTTGCGAACAGCACTTAATGAAAAACTGTTTTTT. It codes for CASSLRTALNEKLFF.